The 8 T cell receptor beta chains presented below share a single source sample, sequenced in a study of tumor-infiltrating lymphocytes in primary liver carcinoma. The authors made TCR beta cDNA from around 500 ng total RNA with a constant-region primer. For TCR beta, libraries were produced by three nested multiplex PCR rounds using slightly modified ARM-PCR. Use of TRBV1-TRBV30 forward primers with a C-beta reverse primer characterized the first two PCR rounds, which lasted roughly 11 cycles each. TCRdb redid the calling of the multiplex PCR reads with MiXCR, one entry per CDR3 protein. The repertoire holds about 310,000 distinct CDR3 sequences, with 45% to 70% as singletons. Both blood RNA, taken from unsorted whole blood, and germline DNA were extracted. Sequencing used peripheral blood. Every receptor here comes from a woman in her 30s with primary liver carcinoma and hepatitis B virus infection.

This clonotype was detected many times. The chain has TRBV6-2 or TRBV6-3 and TRBJ2-6; D gene uncertain. V was clipped by 2 bases and J by 0 bases, with 8 bases between them. Germline-derived CDR1 and CDR2 are MNHEY and SVGEGT. There are 16 residues in the CDR3. CDR3 in amino acids: CASSYGQSSGANVLTF. CDR3 sequence (DNA): TGTGCCAGCAGTTACGGCCAGAGCTCTGGGGCCAACGTCCTGACTTTC.

The rearrangement links TRBV7-9 to TRBJ2-1; 8 bases map to TRBD1. CDR1 and CDR2 (germline): SEHNR, FQNEAQ (reference sequence). V lost 6 bases and J lost 0; bases outside the gene matches: 10. The CDR3 contains 17 residues. Here the CDR3 DNA reads TGTGCCAGCAGACCAGCGACAGGGGTGAGCTCCTACAATGAGCAGTTCTTC. It yields the protein CASRPATGVSSYNEQFF. Looking up the rest from reference TRBV7-9 and TRBJ2-1 gives the full variable domain: DTGVSQNPRHKITKRGQNVTFRCDPISEHNRLYWYRQTLGQGPEFLTYFQNEAQLEKSRLLSDRFSAERPKGSFSTLEIQRTEQGDSAMYLCASRPATGVSSYNEQFFGPGTRLTVL.

The chain has TRBV12-3 or TRBV12-4 and TRBJ2-2, with D possibly matching TRBD2 (5 bases). Trimming took 5 bases from V and 9 from J, leaving 22 bases between them. The CDR3 length is 16 residues. Here the CDR3 DNA reads TGTGCCAGCAGTCCAACTAGTGTTACACTCGCCTGGGAGCTGTTTTTT. Protein product: CASSPTSVTLAWELFF.

The V and J genes are TRBV6-2 or TRBV6-3 and TRBJ2-7; TRBD1 agrees at 9 bases. V was clipped by 7 bases and J by 3 bases; unmatched bases: 10. The CDR3 has 15 residues. Germline V gene lookup returns CDR1 MNHEY and CDR2 SVGEGT. The CDR3 DNA reads TGTGCCAGCACTCAGGAAGGGACAGGGATCTACGAGCAGTACTTC. Residues: CASTQEGTGIYEQYF.

Points on this clonotype: This may stem from a read error, because a much larger clone lies one nucleotide away. The V and J genes are TRBV5-1 and TRBJ2-7; 8 bases align to TRBD1. CDR3 length equals 13 residues. Germline values: CDR1 SGHRS, CDR2 YFSETQ. CDR3 coding DNA: TGCGCCAGCAACTTGGGGGACAGGAGAGAGCAGTACTTC. It yields the protein CASNLGDRREQYF.

V and J are TRBV12-5 and TRBJ2-7, with D possibly called TRBD1 or TRBD2 (7 bases each). Per the germline V gene, CDR1 is LGHNT and CDR2 is FRNRAP. Trimming cost V 7 bases and J 4 bases, with 17 bases left between them. The CDR3 sequence is 14 residues long. The CDR3 nucleotides read TGTGCTAGTGCTCCAAGGGAGGGGGCGTACGAGCAGTACTTC. Protein sequence: CASAPREGAYEQYF. The whole variable domain, filled in from reference TRBV12-5 and TRBJ2-7, reads DARVTQTPRHKVTEMGQEVTMRCQPILGHNTVFWYRQTMMQGLELLAYFRNRAPLDDSGMPKDRFSAEMPDATLATLKIQPSEPRDSAVYFCASAPREGAYEQYFGPGTRLTVT.

This chain joins TRBV12-3 or TRBV12-4 and TRBJ2-3, with D hard to call. The ends were cut back, 5 bases at V and 10 bases at J, with 10 bases in the middle. The CDR3 spans 11 residues. The DNA of the CDR3 is TGTGCCAGCAGTCTATCAGAGTCGCAGTATTTT. Its translation is CASSLSESQYF.

Notes on this clonotype: A junction boundary mismatches the germline segment, possibly from a read error. This rearrangement joins TRBV11-2 to TRBJ2-1; 12 positions match TRBD2. The CDR3 loop spans 14 amino acids. CDR1 is SGHAT and CDR2 is FQNNGV in the germline V gene. The CDR3 here is CASGLVTSGSKRFF. In DNA, the CDR3 is TGTGCCAGCGGCTTAGTGACTAGCGGGAGCAAGCGGTTCTTC.